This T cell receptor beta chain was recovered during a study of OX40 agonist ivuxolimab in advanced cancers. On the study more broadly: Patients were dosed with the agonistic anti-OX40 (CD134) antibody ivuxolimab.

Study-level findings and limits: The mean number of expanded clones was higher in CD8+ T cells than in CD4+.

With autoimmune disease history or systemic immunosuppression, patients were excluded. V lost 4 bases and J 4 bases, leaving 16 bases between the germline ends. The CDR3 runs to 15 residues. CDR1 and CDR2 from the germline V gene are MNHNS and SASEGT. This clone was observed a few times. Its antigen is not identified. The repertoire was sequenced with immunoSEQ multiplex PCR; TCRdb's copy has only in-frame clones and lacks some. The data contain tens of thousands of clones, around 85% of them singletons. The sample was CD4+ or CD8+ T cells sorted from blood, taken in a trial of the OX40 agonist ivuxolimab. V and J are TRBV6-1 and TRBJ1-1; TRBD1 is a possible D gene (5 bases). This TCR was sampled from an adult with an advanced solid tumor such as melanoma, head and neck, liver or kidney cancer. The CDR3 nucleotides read TGTGCCAGCAGTGCATCCGGGACCACTTCCACTGAAGCTTTCTTT. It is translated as CASSASGTTSTEAFF.